Below, 16 T cell receptor beta chains from the same sample are listed, as sequenced in a study of T cell responses to AZD1222 COVID-19 vaccine. Produced via immunoSEQ multiplex PCR; TCRdb's table is partial and in-frame only. This table holds 77,000 or so clones, 85% to 90% found once. Specimen: peripheral blood, collected on day 0 of AZD1222 vaccination. These TCRs come from an adult in good health.

V is TRBV9 and J is TRBJ2-2, with 9 nucleotides matching TRBD1. J was trimmed by 7 bases and V by 3 bases; bases with no gene match: 7. The CDR3 is made up of 15 amino acids. Germline V CDR1 and CDR2: SGDLS, YYNGEE. The CDR3 DNA sequence: TGTGCCAGCAGCGCCACAGGGGGCGCGAACGGGGAGCTGTTTTTT. Translated, it gives CASSATGGANGELFF.

The chain links TRBV2 to TRBJ2-3; D remains unclear. The CDR3 covers 14 residues. Trimming stripped 7 bases from V and 3 bases from J, with 14 bases between. The germline CDR1 and CDR2 sequences are SNHLY and FYNNEI. The CDR3 loop reads CASTMDSSTDTQYF. The CDR3 DNA reads as TGTGCCAGCACAATGGATTCCAGTACAGATACGCAGTATTTT.

This sequence joins TRBV2 and TRBJ1-1; 8 bases agree with TRBD1. Germline values: CDR1 SNHLY, CDR2 FYNNEI. Germline trimming cut 7 bases from V and 6 bases from J; bases unmatched to any gene: 7. This CDR3 region has 13 residues. The CDR3 sequence is CASIDRGLAEAFF. CDR3 nucleotide sequence: TGTGCCAGCATCGACAGGGGTCTAGCTGAAGCTTTCTTT.

This chain connects TRBV13 to TRBJ1-1; D perhaps matches TRBD1 (6 bases). The CDR3 extends over 14 amino acids. Germline CDR1 and CDR2: PRHDT and FYEKMQ (reference sequence). The V end lost 0 bases, the J end lost 1 base, and 6 bases lay between the germline ends. This CDR3 is CASSLGRGNTEAFF. The CDR3 DNA reads TGTGCCAGCAGCTTAGGCAGGGGGAACACTGAAGCTTTCTTT.

The chain employs TRBV11-2 and TRBJ2-3; D unresolved. CDR3 size: 19 residues. Germline V gives CDR1 SGHAT, CDR2 FQNNGV. With 1 base removed from V and 0 bases from J, the gap between germline ends came to 20 bases. The CDR3 loop is CASSLGTRSGGTSTDTQYF. The CDR3 nucleotides are TGTGCCAGCAGCTTAGGAACAAGAAGTGGCGGTACTAGCACAGATACGCAGTATTTT.

The rearrangement links TRBV27 to TRBJ1-5; D is uncertain. The V gene's germline CDR1 is MNHEY and CDR2 SMNVEV (reference sequence). The CDR3 is 14 amino acids. Trimming removed 8 bases from V and 4 bases from J, with 15 bases in between. CDR3 DNA: TGTGCCAGCCTTTCGGACTTAGCAAATCAGCCCCAGCATTTT. It yields the protein CASLSDLANQPQHF.

The chain joins TRBV28 to TRBJ1-2; D call uncertain. The CDR3 totals 13 residues. Germline V lookup: CDR1 MDHEN, CDR2 SYDVKM. Trimming removed 5 bases at V and 5 bases at J, with 12 bases between. The CDR3 is CASSVQMAYGYTF. For the CDR3, the DNA is TGTGCCAGCAGTGTCCAGATGGCTTATGGCTACACCTTC.

The chain couples TRBV5-5 to TRBJ2-5; D is perhaps TRBD2 (5 bases). Germline V gene data show CDR1 as SGHKS and CDR2 as YYEKEE (reference sequence). Between the trimmed V and J ends, which lost 4 bases and 2 bases, there was a span of 9 bases. The CDR3 sequence is 13 residues long. In DNA form, the CDR3 reads TGTGCCAGCAGCACCCGGGGTCAAGAGACCCAGTACTTC. It translates to CASSTRGQETQYF.

This clone has just one count. The CDR3 is CASSAGVGLGDEQYF. The CDR3, as DNA: TGTGCCAGCAGTGCCGGAGTGGGGCTCGGCGACGAGCAGTACTTC. The rearrangement uses TRBV6-6 and TRBJ2-7; weak D call: TRBD1 (5 bases). This CDR3 has 15 residues. Trimming cost V 5 bases and J 5 bases, with 19 bases left between them. From germline, CDR1 is MNHNY and CDR2 SVGAGI (reference sequence).

V is TRBV19 and J is TRBJ2-3; D possibly corresponds to TRBD2 (5 bases). Trimming shortened V by 3 bases and J by 3 bases, and 16 bases separated the two germline ends. CDR1 is LNHDA and CDR2 is SQIVND in the germline V gene (reference sequence). The CDR3 has 16 residues. The CDR3 reads CASSIYLLEKTDTQYF. The CDR3 nucleotides read TGTGCCAGTAGTATTTACCTACTAGAGAAGACAGATACGCAGTATTTT.

This clone showed up just once. This chain links TRBV28 with TRBJ2-3; D is undetermined. V was pared by 8 bases and J by 5 bases, with 8 bases between. The CDR3 contains 11 residues. Germline CDR1 and CDR2: MDHEN and SYDVKM. The CDR3: CASGVKDTQYF. The CDR3, as DNA: TGTGCCAGCGGTGTCAAAGATACGCAGTATTTT.

This rearrangement joins TRBV6-5 to TRBJ1-5; D gene unclear. Germline lookup yields CDR1 MNHEY and CDR2 SVGAGI. Trimming pared 0 bases from V and 9 bases from J, leaving 9 bases between. This CDR3 comprises 13 residues. In DNA, the CDR3 is TGTGCCAGCAGTTACTCGTCGGGTAGGCCCCAGCATTTT. Residues: CASSYSSGRPQHF.

V gene TRBV30 combines with J gene TRBJ2-2, with 7 bases matching TRBD2. Trimming took 3 bases from V and 7 from J; bases not matched to a gene: 5. CDR1 and CDR2 (germline): GTSNPN, SVGIG (reference sequence). There are 13 residues in the CDR3. Written as DNA, the CDR3 is TGTGCCTGGAGGAGACTAGCAATCGGGGAGCTGTTTTTT. It is translated as CAWRRLAIGELFF.

This rearrangement joins TRBV28 to TRBJ1-2, with D maybe TRBD1 (6 bases). Germline lookup yields CDR1 MDHEN and CDR2 SYDVKM. V lost 3 bases to trimming and J lost 0 bases, with 8 bases between them. The length of the CDR3 is 14 residues. The CDR3 region is CASSLTGPNYGYTF. Written as DNA, the CDR3 is TGTGCCAGCAGTTTGACAGGTCCTAACTATGGCTACACCTTC.

Written as DNA, the CDR3 is TGTGCCAGCAGCCAAGGGACAGGGGCCTATGGCTACACCTTC. Its protein is CASSQGTGAYGYTF. The chain carries TRBV3-1 (or the pseudogene TRBV3-2) and TRBJ1-2, with TRBD1 identical over 9 bases. The junction had 1 base not matched to a gene; V was cut back by 1 base and J by 4 bases. This CDR3 is built from 14 residues. In germline, CDR1 is LGHDT, CDR2 YNNKEL (reference sequence).

This clone was seen a few times. The chain couples TRBV18 to TRBJ1-6; TRBD1 is a possible D gene (5 bases). In germline, CDR1 is KGHSH, CDR2 LQKENI. Between the trimmed V and J ends, which lost 2 bases and 7 bases, there was a span of 6 bases. This CDR3 is built from 13 residues. DNA of the CDR3: TGTGCCAGCTCACCAGAGGGGAATTCACCCCTCCACTTT. It specifies CASSPEGNSPLHF.